The 2 T cell receptor beta chains below come from one sample, sequenced in a study of lung T cells in sarcoidosis with Löfgren's syndrome. TCRdb reanalysed the reads using MiXCR and keeps one entry per CDR3 protein. Of several thousand distinct CDR3 sequences in the sample, under 25% were seen once. Sequenced: CD4+ T cells from bronchoalveolar lavage fluid. These receptors all stem from a human donor with sarcoidosis (Löfgren's syndrome or another form), or a control subject (not recorded which).

In regard to this clonotype: A much larger clone differs by one base, so this may be a read error. The chain couples TRBV18 to TRBJ2-3; D possibly corresponds to TRBD1 (5 bases). The germline V gene encodes CDR1 KGHSH and CDR2 LQKENI. Trimming left V 6 bases short and J 3 bases short, with 16 bases between. The CDR3 contains 15 residues. Here the CDR3 DNA reads TGTGCCAGCTCGACCGGACAACGGTCGACAGATACGCAGTATTTT. Translated: CASSTGQRSTDTQYF.

This clonotype was seen repeatedly, ten times or more. V is TRBV7-3 and J is TRBJ2-3, with D possibly being TRBD2 (5 bases). From germline, CDR1 is SGHTA and CDR2 FQGTGA. There are 16 residues in the CDR3. The V gene lost 3 bases and the J gene lost 0 bases, with 13 bases spanning the gap. This CDR3 reads CASSFEGAASTDTQYF. The DNA for the CDR3 is TGTGCCAGCAGCTTCGAGGGAGCGGCTAGCACAGATACGCAGTATTTT.